What follows are 32 T cell receptor beta chains derived from one specimen sequenced in a study of blood T cell repertoires in COVID-19. The data were produced by immunoSEQ multiplex PCR, yet TCRdb's version contains in-frame clones alone and is incomplete. Found here are tens of thousands of clones, roughly 84% of them singletons; the top ten hold 9% to 15%. Sequencing input: peripheral blood. The receptor set was obtained from a human donor in a cohort sampled during active COVID-19.

The sample holds a few counts of this clone. The CDR3 here is CASSLDSANTGELFF. CDR3 nucleotides: TGTGCCAGCAGCTTGGATAGCGCGAACACCGGGGAGCTGTTTTTT. This rearrangement joins TRBV5-5 to TRBJ2-2; weak D call: TRBD2 (5 bases). The V gene lost 0 bases and the J gene lost 0 bases, with 6 bases spanning the gap. CDR1 and CDR2 (germline): SGHKS, YYEKEE (reference sequence). The CDR3 has 15 amino acids.

This clone came up once. The V and J genes are TRBV5-1 and TRBJ1-1, with 10 bases lining up with TRBD1. There are 14 residues in the CDR3. Germline CDR1 is SGHRS and CDR2 is YFSETQ. Germline trimming cut 4 bases from V and 5 bases from J; bases unmatched to any gene: 5. The CDR3 loop is CASSPDRGRTEAFF. CDR3 sequence (DNA): TGCGCCAGCAGCCCAGACAGGGGGCGGACTGAAGCTTTCTTT.

This clone was found once. The rearrangement joins TRBV2 to TRBJ2-5, with TRBD1 matching over 7 bases. The CDR3 runs 15 residues. Germline V lookup: CDR1 SNHLY, CDR2 FYNNEI. Trimming removed 5 bases from V and 6 bases from J; junction bases left unmatched: 12. The CDR3 DNA is TGTGCCAGCAGTCCACAGGGGAATGAGGGGAAGACCCAGTACTTC. As protein: CASSPQGNEGKTQYF.

V and J are TRBV6-4 and TRBJ1-4; a weak D match, TRBD1 (6 bases). CDR1 is MRHNA, CDR2 SNTAGT, per germline. The CDR3 is 19 residues long. Between the trimmed V and J ends, which lost 5 bases and 8 bases, there was a span of 30 bases. In DNA, the CDR3 is TGTGCCAGCAGTTCCGACAGGCGGCGCCTTGGTAGGGGATCGGAAAAACTGTTTTTT. Encoded protein: CASSSDRRRLGRGSEKLFF.

The chain has TRBV30 and TRBJ2-3; D is unclear. Trimming pared 0 bases from V and 2 bases from J, leaving 6 bases between. Germline V gene lookup returns CDR1 GTSNPN and CDR2 SVGIG (reference sequence). CDR3 length equals 13 residues. The CDR3 DNA is TGTGCCTGGAGTGTACTGCTCACAGATACGCAGTATTTT. It encodes CAWSVLLTDTQYF.

The chain joins TRBV5-4 to TRBJ1-3; possibly TRBD1 for D (5 bases). The germline gives CDR1 SGHNT, CDR2 YYREEE (reference sequence). This CDR3 region has 15 residues. Trimming removed 0 bases at V and 2 bases at J, with 9 bases between. As DNA, the CDR3 is TGTGCCAGCAGCTTGGCAGGGCAGGCTGGAAACACCATATATTTT. It is translated as CASSLAGQAGNTIYF.

The rearrangement joins TRBV18 to TRBJ2-5; D uncertain. Germline assignment: CDR1 KGHSH and CDR2 LQKENI. V shed 5 bases and J shed 1 base, with 8 bases lying between them. This CDR3 is built from 13 residues. The CDR3 spells CASSSGGQETQYF. CDR3 sequence (DNA): TGTGCCAGCTCAAGTGGCGGCCAAGAGACCCAGTACTTC.

V is TRBV18 and J is TRBJ2-2; D is possibly TRBD1 (5 bases). The germline CDR1 and CDR2 sequences are KGHSH and LQKENI. Trimming cost V 1 base and J 3 bases, with 6 bases left between them. The CDR3 is made up of 14 amino acids. For the CDR3, the DNA is TGTGCCAGCTCACCACAGGGGTACACCGGGGAGCTGTTTTTT. It codes for CASSPQGYTGELFF.

By frequency in the sample, this clone is medium-sized (0.01 to 0.1%). This chain uses TRBV19 with TRBJ1-2, with D maybe TRBD1 (6 bases). Trimming cost V 9 bases and J 3 bases, with 17 bases left between them. CDR3 length: 14 amino acids. Germline-derived CDR1 and CDR2 are LNHDA and SQIVND (reference sequence). CDR3 nucleotide sequence: TGTGCCAGCGTCTCCTGGGGGCGAGACTATGGCTACACCTTC. It codes for CASVSWGRDYGYTF.

This clone was recorded only once. This chain joins TRBV24-1 and TRBJ2-2; 9 nucleotides line up with TRBD1. This CDR3 has 15 amino acids. V shed 4 bases, J shed 5 bases, and the junction held 4 bases outside the gene matches. The germline V gene has CDR1 KGHDR and CDR2 SFDVKD. The CDR3 DNA reads as TGTGCCACCAGTGACCCAGGACAGGGGACCGGGGAGCTGTTTTTT. It encodes CATSDPGQGTGELFF.

The genes are TRBV6-5 and TRBJ1-4; D remains unclear. CDR3 length: 16 residues. Germline V gene lookup returns CDR1 MNHEY and CDR2 SVGAGI. V lost 0 bases and J lost 0, with 8 bases in between. In DNA, the CDR3 is TGTGCCAGCAGTTACTCGTACACCTCAACTAATGAAAAACTGTTTTTT. Protein product: CASSYSYTSTNEKLFF.

This chain connects TRBV11-2 to TRBJ2-2; D not resolved. The CDR3 totals 13 residues. Per the germline V gene, CDR1 is SGHAT and CDR2 is FQNNGV. V was pared by 11 bases and J by 7 bases, with 17 bases between. DNA for the CDR3: TGTGCCTCAAAGGCACGGGTTGACGGGGAGCTGTTTTTT. Its protein product is CASKARVDGELFF.

In its sample, this clone was seen a few times. The rearrangement uses TRBV5-4 and TRBJ2-7; D is ambiguous. The length of the CDR3 is 11 residues. CDR1 and CDR2 (germline): SGHNT, YYREEE (reference sequence). Trimming left V 0 bases short and J 6 bases short, with 4 bases between. The CDR3 nucleotides are TGTGCCAGCAGCTTGGACGGCGAGCAGTACTTC. Protein: CASSLDGEQYF.

This clone is classed as medium-sized. The rearrangement links TRBV19 to TRBJ1-5, with 8 bases fitting TRBD1. Germline loops: CDR1 LNHDA, CDR2 SQIVND (reference sequence). V lost 6 bases to trimming and J lost 2 bases; unmatched junction nucleotides: 3. CDR3 length equals 14 residues. CDR3 region: CASRPDRGNQPQHF. CDR3 in DNA: TGTGCCAGTAGGCCGGACAGGGGCAATCAGCCCCAGCATTTT.

The chain couples TRBV27 to TRBJ2-5, with D unresolved. V shed 5 bases and J shed 3 bases, with 19 bases lying between them. There are 16 residues in the CDR3. Germline lookup yields CDR1 MNHEY and CDR2 SMNVEV (reference sequence). CDR3 in DNA: TGTGCCAGCAGTCGCTACCTTTTGTCAATCAAAGAGACCCAGTACTTC. Translating gives CASSRYLLSIKETQYF.

V gene TRBV28 combines with J gene TRBJ1-4; tentatively, D is TRBD1 (6 bases). Germline V lookup: CDR1 MDHEN, CDR2 SYDVKM. The CDR3 runs to 15 residues. V was shortened by 5 bases and J by 6 bases, with 16 bases between the two germline ends. CDR3 loop: CASSTPQGSYEKLFF. The CDR3, as DNA: TGTGCCAGCAGTACCCCACAGGGTTCTTATGAAAAACTGTTTTTT.

This chain connects TRBV19 to TRBJ2-5, with D perhaps matching TRBD1 (5 bases). V was trimmed by 3 bases and J by 2 bases, leaving 7 bases between them. The CDR3 has 13 amino acids. Germline CDR1 is LNHDA and CDR2 is SQIVND (reference sequence). The CDR3 reads CASSMGRQETQYF. The CDR3 DNA follows: TGTGCCAGTAGTATGGGGCGACAAGAGACCCAGTACTTC. The whole variable domain, filled in from reference TRBV19 and TRBJ2-5, reads DGGITQSPKYLFRKEGQNVTLSCEQNLNHDAMYWYRQDPGQGLRLIYYSQIVNDFQKGDIAEGYSVSREKKESFPLTVTSAQKNPTAFYLCASSMGRQETQYFGPGTRLLVL.

The rearrangement links TRBV9 to TRBJ2-1; the match to TRBD2 covers 15 bases. J gave up 9 bases and V 3 bases, and 4 bases lay outside the gene matches. CDR3 size: 15 residues. In germline, CDR1 is SGDLS, CDR2 YYNGEE. CDR3 sequence reads: CASSGGLAGGPEQFF. The CDR3 DNA sequence: TGTGCCAGCAGCGGCGGACTAGCGGGGGGGCCTGAGCAGTTCTTC.

This chain connects TRBV24-1 to TRBJ2-5, with 10 bases aligning to TRBD2. V shed 3 bases, J shed 1 base, and the junction held 7 bases outside the gene matches. Germline V gene data show CDR1 as KGHDR and CDR2 as SFDVKD. The CDR3 covers 17 residues. This CDR3 is CATSDPASGGPQETQYF. DNA for the CDR3: TGTGCCACCAGTGATCCCGCTAGCGGGGGCCCCCAAGAGACCCAGTACTTC.

The V gene is TRBV5-8, the J gene TRBJ2-5; 10 bases are a match to TRBD1. The CDR3 has 18 amino acids. The trim removed 0 bases at V and 5 bases at J, leaving 13 bases unmatched. Per the germline V gene, CDR1 is SGHTS and CDR2 is YDEGEE. The CDR3: CASSLDTGQGLLGETQYF. The CDR3 coding sequence is TGTGCCAGCAGCTTGGATACGGGACAGGGGCTTTTGGGTGAGACCCAGTACTTC.

This clone was detected a few times. The rearrangement links TRBV21-1 to TRBJ1-2; the table's D call, TRBD1, was not checked against the DNA. TRBV21-1 is a pseudogene. The CDR3 is 14 residues long. CDR3 sequence: CASSKSPANYGYTF. The CDR3, as DNA: TGTGCCAGCAGCAAATCCCCAGCTAACTATGGCTACACCTTC.

In its sample, this clone was seen a few times. The chain joins TRBV5-5 to TRBJ2-7; TRBD1 matches 8 bases. The CDR3 runs 14 residues. Looked up from germline, CDR1 is SGHKS and CDR2 is YYEKEE (reference sequence). V lost 4 bases to trimming and J lost 0 bases; unmatched junction nucleotides: 3. The DNA of the CDR3 is TGTGCCAGCAGCGTACAGGGGGGCTCCTACGAGCAGTACTTC. Amino acids: CASSVQGGSYEQYF. The full variable domain, rest sourced from reference TRBV5-5 and TRBJ2-7, is DAGVTQSPTHLIKTRGQQVTLRCSPISGHKSVSWYQQVLGQGPQFIFQYYEKEERGRGNFPDRFSARQFPNYSSELNVNALLLGDSALYLCASSVQGGSYEQYFGPGTRLTVT.

The V call is TRBV18, the J call TRBJ2-1; 13 bases line up with TRBD2. Germline V CDR1 and CDR2: KGHSH, LQKENI. This CDR3 region has 17 residues. Trimming cost V 5 bases and J 7 bases; bases outside gene matches: 11. CDR3 sequence: CASSLKSGTSGVNEQFF. The DNA of the CDR3 is TGTGCCAGCTCATTAAAGTCCGGGACTAGCGGGGTAAATGAGCAGTTCTTC.

The V and J genes are TRBV4-2 and TRBJ1-6; D possibly corresponds to TRBD1 (5 bases). CDR1 LGHNA and CDR2 YNFKEQ come from the germline V gene. The CDR3 length is 15 residues. Trimming removed 4 bases from V and 10 bases from J, with 17 bases in between. The CDR3 spells CASSLPGSRTSPLHF. The CDR3 DNA sequence: TGTGCCAGCAGCCTGCCGGGCAGTCGGACATCACCCCTCCACTTT.

This sequence joins TRBV6-2 or TRBV6-3 and TRBJ2-3, with TRBD1 matching over 8 bases. Per the germline V gene, CDR1 is MNHEY and CDR2 is SVGEGT. The CDR3 loop spans 14 amino acids. Trimming cost V 5 bases and J 5 bases; bases outside gene matches: 6. CDR3 sequence: CASSASGQGDTQYF. CDR3 bases: TGTGCCAGCAGTGCCTCCGGACAGGGAGATACGCAGTATTTT.

The V and J genes are TRBV6-5 and TRBJ1-2; maybe TRBD1 (5 bases). The CDR3 is made up of 15 amino acids. Germline V CDR1 and CDR2: MNHEY, SVGAGI. The ends were cut back, 0 bases at V and 4 bases at J, with 12 bases in the middle. CDR3 sequence (DNA): TGTGCCAGCAGTTACTCGGGCCGGGGGGGCTATGGCTACACCTTC. As protein: CASSYSGRGGYGYTF.

The chain recombines TRBV4-3 with TRBJ2-2; possibly TRBD1 for D (6 bases). The CDR3 contains 14 residues. V was pared by 4 bases and J by 5 bases, with 11 bases between. Germline V CDR1 and CDR2: LGHNA, YSLEER. The CDR3: CASSRRGGTGELFF. In DNA form, the CDR3 reads TGCGCCAGCAGCCGGAGAGGGGGAACCGGGGAGCTGTTTTTT.

CDR3 residues: CASSPSGEQETQYF. CDR3 sequence (DNA): TGCGCCAGCAGCCCTAGCGGGGAACAAGAGACCCAGTACTTC. The chain has TRBV5-1 and TRBJ2-5, with 9 bases fitting TRBD2. With 4 bases clipped from V and 2 bases from J, the junction kept 3 bases outside the gene matches. CDR1 and CDR2 (germline): SGHRS, YFSETQ. The CDR3 runs to 14 residues.

This chain joins TRBV7-8 and TRBJ2-3; weak D call: TRBD2 (7 bases). V was cut by 4 bases and J by 8 bases, with 19 bases left in between. Germline CDR1 is SGHVS and CDR2 is FQNEAQ. The CDR3 is 15 amino acids. The CDR3 sequence is CASSSGGGRLSTQYF. CDR3 DNA sequence: TGTGCCAGCAGCTCTGGGGGGGGCCGGTTGAGTACGCAGTATTTT.

This rearrangement joins TRBV5-1 to TRBJ2-7; a weak D match, TRBD1 (5 bases). Germline CDR1 reads SGHRS; CDR2 reads YFSETQ. The V gene lost 4 bases and the J gene lost 2 bases, with 13 bases spanning the gap. The CDR3 is 14 residues long. In nucleotides, the CDR3 is TGCGCCAGCAGCCCCCGCGCAGGGACCTACGAGCAGTACTTC. This gives the protein CASSPRAGTYEQYF.

The chain has TRBV18 and TRBJ2-2; no firm D call. The length of the CDR3 is 16 residues. Germline CDR1 is KGHSH and CDR2 is LQKENI. V lost 2 bases and J lost 0, with 10 bases in between. Here the CDR3 reads CASSPKAETNTGELFF. As DNA, the CDR3 is TGTGCCAGCTCACCAAAGGCGGAGACGAACACCGGGGAGCTGTTTTTT. The variable domain in full, with the rest retrieved from reference TRBV18 and TRBJ2-2, is NAGVMQNPRHLVRRRGQEARLRCSPMKGHSHVYWYRQLPEEGLKFMVYLQKENIIDESGMPKERFSAEFPKEGPSILRIQQVVRGDSAAYFCASSPKAETNTGELFFGEGSRLTVL.

The J gene is TRBJ2-7, the V gene TRBV27; TRBD1 aligns across 9 bases. The CDR3 is 15 residues long. With 7 bases clipped from V and 7 bases from J, the junction kept 14 bases outside the gene matches. Germline lookup yields CDR1 MNHEY and CDR2 SMNVEV (reference sequence). The CDR3 DNA sequence: TGTGCCAGCATGAAGGGAGGACAGGGGCCGTGGGAGCAGTACTTC. Its protein is CASMKGGQGPWEQYF.